These 12 T cell receptor beta chains were all obtained from the same sample, sequenced in a study of cytomegalovirus exposure and HLA in healthy donors. The PCR made use of 60 Vbeta and 13 Jbeta primers. This table comes from immunoSEQ multiplex PCR, and its TCRdb copy is limited to in-frame clones, with some not included. The sample shows 95,000 to 100,000 clones, around three quarters of them seen only once. The sequenced material came from PBMCs. The receptors come from a man aged 35 to 55 in good health and CMV-seronegative.

The chain carries TRBV11-2 and TRBJ2-3, with D perhaps TRBD1 (6 bases). The V end lost 3 bases, the J end lost 0 bases, and 16 bases lay between the germline ends. This CDR3 is built from 17 residues. Germline CDR1 is SGHAT and CDR2 is FQNNGV. The CDR3 nucleotides read TGTGCCAGCAGCTTCCCCCACACAGGGTCGAGCACAGATACGCAGTATTTT. Translating gives CASSFPHTGSSTDTQYF.

This clone was observed a handful of times. The chain employs TRBV2 and TRBJ2-3; 7 bases agree with TRBD2. With V trimmed by 5 bases and J by 0 bases, 5 bases remained unmatched. CDR1 and CDR2 (germline): SNHLY, FYNNEI. The CDR3 sequence is 15 residues long. CDR3 amino acids: CASSNGGSSTDTQYF. CDR3 DNA sequence: TGTGCCAGCAGTAACGGGGGGAGTAGCACAGATACGCAGTATTTT.

The chain is built from TRBV6-1 and TRBJ2-3, with a tentative D call TRBD2 (5 bases). Germline CDR1 MNHNS, CDR2 SASEGT. The CDR3 is made up of 15 amino acids. V lost 1 base, J lost 2 bases, and 10 bases lay in between. The CDR3 DNA is TGTGCCAGCAGTGAAGTCGGGGTGGCCACAGATACGCAGTATTTT. Its protein product is CASSEVGVATDTQYF.

Turning to this clone: A junction end diverges from the germline sequence, so it may reflect a read error. The gene calls are TRBV7-9 and TRBJ2-7, with D maybe TRBD2 (5 bases). The length of the CDR3 is 12 residues. CDR1 and CDR2 from the germline V gene are SEHNR and FQNEAQ (reference sequence). The CDR3 loop reads CSSSPEGAAQYF. DNA for the CDR3: TGTTCCAGCAGCCCCGAGGGTGCCGCGCAGTACTTC. The full variable domain, rest sourced from reference TRBV7-9 and TRBJ2-7, is DTGVSQNPRHKITKRGQNVTFRCDPISEHNRLYWYRQTLGQGPEFLTYFQNEAQLEKSRLLSDRFSAERPKGSFSTLEIQRTEQGDSAMYLCSSSPEGAAQYFGPGTRLTVT.

To note about this clone: Other DNA sequences from this sample encode an identical CDR3 as well. V and J are TRBV19 and TRBJ1-2; D unclear. Germline V lookup: CDR1 LNHDA, CDR2 SQIVND (reference sequence). CDR3 length: 14 amino acids. V was shortened by 4 bases and J by 0 bases, with 9 bases between the two germline ends. The CDR3 sequence is CASSTETANYGYTF. The CDR3 DNA is TGTGCCAGTAGTACAGAAACAGCTAACTATGGCTACACCTTC.

A note on this clone: The junction and the germline gene differ at one end; a read error may be behind it. The V and J genes are TRBV11-1 and TRBJ1-4; no reliable D call. This CDR3 contains 10 residues. CDR1 and CDR2 from the germline V gene are SGHAT and FQDESV (reference sequence). The CDR3 DNA reads as TGTGCCAGCAGCTTTGCTGGCATATCTTTT. Translation: CASSFAGISF.

This clone showed up just once. V usage is TRBV21-1 and J usage is TRBJ2-3; the table calls TRBD2, which could not be checked here. TRBV21-1 is reported as a pseudogene. The CDR3 contains 16 residues. The CDR3 sequence: CASSKVAGGLGDTQYF. The CDR3, as DNA: TGTGCCAGCAGCAAAGTAGCGGGAGGGTTGGGGGATACGCAGTATTTT.

The rearrangement uses TRBV11-1 and TRBJ2-5; the match to TRBD1 covers 12 bases. This CDR3 has 14 residues. CDR1 is SGHAT and CDR2 is FQDESV in the germline V gene (reference sequence). V shed 10 bases and J 5 bases; nucleotides not matched to a gene: 8. The CDR3 DNA reads as TGTGCCAACAGAAGGGACAGGGGGCACGAGACCCAGTACTTC. Its translation: CANRRDRGHETQYF.

The V gene is TRBV11-2, the J gene TRBJ1-3; no clear D gene. The CDR3 has 15 residues. Germline V lookup: CDR1 SGHAT, CDR2 FQNNGV. Trimming stripped 4 bases from V and 2 bases from J, with 12 bases between. DNA of the CDR3: TGTGCCAGCAGCTCCATCCTTCGGGCTGGAAACACCATATATTTT. Protein sequence: CASSSILRAGNTIYF.

This chain connects TRBV7-7 to TRBJ2-5; perhaps TRBD1 as D (6 bases). V lost 2 bases and J 2 bases, leaving 12 bases between the germline ends. The CDR3 has 15 residues. CDR1 is SSHAT, CDR2 FNYEAQ, per germline (reference sequence). The CDR3 sequence is CASSLSQGTQETQYF. CDR3 bases: TGTGCCAGCAGCTTAAGTCAGGGGACACAAGAGACCCAGTACTTC.

This chain links TRBV19 with TRBJ1-1; tentative D call: TRBD1 (6 bases). The CDR3 length is 17 residues. V was trimmed by 0 bases and J by 0 bases, leaving 14 bases between them. Germline loops: CDR1 LNHDA, CDR2 SQIVND (reference sequence). This chain's CDR3 is CASSIDHRVRMNTEAFF. The CDR3 nucleotides read TGTGCCAGTAGTATAGATCACAGGGTCCGCATGAACACTGAAGCTTTCTTT.

The J gene is TRBJ1-2, the V gene TRBV6-6; TRBD1 might be the D (6 bases). CDR1 is MNHNY, CDR2 SVGAGI, per germline (reference sequence). V lost 3 bases and J 6 bases, leaving 11 bases between the germline ends. The CDR3 is 13 residues long. The CDR3 bases are TGTGCCAGCAGTTATGGGGCAGGGGATGGCTACACCTTC. Protein product: CASSYGAGDGYTF.